These 28 T cell receptor beta chains originate from one sample sequenced in a study of blood T cells in healthy people across ages. Then a second PCR, running about 6 to 12 cycles, was carried out with a sample-barcoded 5' primer and a J-beta primer mix. TCRdb re-analysed the 5' RACE reads in MiXCR, keeping a single row per CDR3 protein. Among hundreds of thousands of distinct CDR3 sequences listed, around 31% were seen once. The sample taken for sequencing was blood. Receptors were obtained from an elderly woman in good health.

This clonotype was counted at least ten times. V gene TRBV3-1 combines with J gene TRBJ1-4; D perhaps matches TRBD1 (5 bases). Trimming took off 4 bases at V and 0 bases at J, with 18 bases between the two ends. CDR1 and CDR2 from the germline V gene are LGHDT and YNNKEL (reference sequence). The CDR3 sequence is 18 residues long. The CDR3 DNA sequence: TGTGCCAGCAGCCCCCGGGACGTGGGGTCTTCAACTAATGAAAAACTGTTTTTT. Residues: CASSPRDVGSSTNEKLFF.

This clonotype was counted ten times or more. The chain uses TRBV5-1 and TRBJ1-5, with D perhaps matching TRBD1 (6 bases). CDR1 and CDR2 from the germline V gene are SGHRS and YFSETQ. Trimming pared 0 bases from V and 5 bases from J, leaving 9 bases between. The CDR3 extends over 14 amino acids. The CDR3 reads CASSLVGGDQPQHF. CDR3 DNA: TGCGCCAGCAGCTTGGTTGGGGGCGATCAGCCCCAGCATTTT.

This clonotype was picked up many times. The CDR3 loop reads CASSLAFSSGTTDTQYF. The CDR3, as DNA: TGCGCCAGCAGCTTGGCCTTTTCTAGCGGAACCACAGATACGCAGTATTTT. The rearrangement joins TRBV5-1 to TRBJ2-3; 7 bases are a match to TRBD2. The CDR3 is made up of 17 amino acids. V trimming: 0 bases; J trimming: 2 bases; junction bases outside the gene matches: 9. Germline lookup yields CDR1 SGHRS and CDR2 YFSETQ.

The rearrangement joins TRBV2 to TRBJ2-7; the D gene is possibly TRBD2 (7 bases). Trimming removed 1 base from V and 7 bases from J, with 14 bases in between. Germline V gives CDR1 SNHLY, CDR2 FYNNEI. The CDR3 consists of 14 residues. CDR3 nucleotide sequence: TGTGCCAGCAGTGAAGATTTAGGGAGGGGGGAGCAGTACTTC. This sequence encodes CASSEDLGRGEQYF.

The chain recombines TRBV2 with TRBJ2-1; 10 bases map to TRBD2. The length of the CDR3 is 18 residues. From germline, CDR1 is SNHLY and CDR2 FYNNEI. J gave up 3 bases and V 7 bases, and 15 bases lay outside the gene matches. The CDR3 nucleotides are TGTGCCAGCATGAAGCGGGGGGGCCACGTTCGGAACTACAATGAGCAGTTCTTC. Its protein product is CASMKRGGHVRNYNEQFF.

In its sample, this clonotype was seen a few times. J is TRBJ2-5 and V is TRBV10-2, with 10 nucleotides matching TRBD1. Unmatched junction bases numbered 19, after V lost 4 bases and J lost 11 bases. The germline CDR1 and CDR2 sequences are WSHSY and SAAADI. There are 17 residues in the CDR3. The CDR3 here is CASSGRGRTGGNYEQYF. In DNA, the CDR3 is TGCGCCAGCAGTGGGCGGGGAAGGACAGGGGGGAACTATGAGCAGTACTTC.

V is TRBV20-1 and J is TRBJ2-4; 9 nucleotides align to TRBD1. Germline CDR1 reads DFQATT; CDR2 reads SNEGSKA (reference sequence). With V trimmed by 5 bases and J by 2 bases, 7 bases remained unmatched. The CDR3 consists of 15 residues. The CDR3 region has the DNA TGCAGTGCTGAACCGGGACAGGGAACCAAAAACATTCAGTACTTC. It is translated as CSAEPGQGTKNIQYF.

This clonotype has ten or more counts. The rearrangement uses TRBV12-3 or TRBV12-4 and TRBJ2-1; 9 bases map to TRBD2. J lost 0 bases, V lost 7 bases, and 10 bases had no gene match. This CDR3 has 17 residues. In nucleotides, the CDR3 is TGTGCCAGCATAGGGCTAGCGGGGCGCAGCTCCTACAATGAGCAGTTCTTC. This translates into CASIGLAGRSSYNEQFF.

This clonotype turned up a few times. A much more abundant neighbour one base away suggests this may be a read error. The chain links TRBV5-1 to TRBJ2-1; D might be TRBD2 (5 bases). The last part of the DNA fits TRBJ2-7 better; the J call may be wrong. The CDR3 loop spans 17 amino acids. In germline, CDR1 is SGHRS, CDR2 YFSETQ. The CDR3 reads CASRAADGLSSYNEQYF. CDR3 sequence (DNA): TGCGCCAGCAGAGCAGCGGACGGGTTAAGCTCCTACAATGAGCAGTACTTC.

This clonotype was detected many times. The V gene is TRBV10-3, the J gene TRBJ2-7; TRBD1 matches at 7 bases. Losses at the gene ends were 6 bases for V and 2 bases for J; bases not matched to a gene: 4. Germline assignment: CDR1 ENHRY and CDR2 SYGVKD. The CDR3 is made up of 13 amino acids. CDR3 DNA sequence: TGTGCCATCAGCCCGGGACAGACCTACGAGCAGTACTTC. It specifies CAISPGQTYEQYF.

The J gene is TRBJ2-1, the V gene TRBV18; TRBD2 matches at 7 bases. After removal of 0 bases from V and 9 bases from J, the junction contained 2 bases not matched to a gene. The germline CDR1 and CDR2 sequences are KGHSH and LQKENI. The CDR3 runs 13 residues. This chain's CDR3 is CASSPPGEGEQFF. CDR3 coding DNA: TGTGCCAGCTCACCACCGGGGGAGGGTGAGCAGTTCTTC. Supplemented by reference TRBV18 and TRBJ2-1, the full variable domain reads NAGVMQNPRHLVRRRGQEARLRCSPMKGHSHVYWYRQLPEEGLKFMVYLQKENIIDESGMPKERFSAEFPKEGPSILRIQQVVRGDSAAYFCASSPPGEGEQFFGPGTRLTVL.

This clonotype showed up just a few times. The chain is built from TRBV20-1 and TRBJ1-5; TRBD1 might be the D (6 bases). The CDR3 length is 13 residues. The V end was cut by 1 base, the J end by 6 bases, with 10 bases between. Germline CDR1 is DFQATT and CDR2 is SNEGSKA (reference sequence). Here the CDR3 reads CSARGGPGQPQHF. The CDR3 DNA sequence: TGCAGTGCTAGAGGGGGGCCGGGTCAGCCCCAGCATTTT.

This clonotype was recorded a few times. The chain recombines TRBV20-1 with TRBJ1-5; D is unresolved. The CDR3 is 14 amino acids. Germline loops: CDR1 DFQATT, CDR2 SNEGSKA (reference sequence). V lost 3 bases, J lost 2 bases, and 11 bases lay in between. The CDR3 nucleotides are TGCAGTGCTAGTGTAGCTCTGGGCAATCAGCCCCAGCATTTT. Amino acids: CSASVALGNQPQHF.

This clonotype occurred many times. The J gene is TRBJ2-7, the V gene TRBV9, with D maybe TRBD2 (7 bases). Germline V CDR1 and CDR2: SGDLS, YYNGEE. V gave up 4 bases and J gave up 6 bases, with 20 bases separating them. There are 15 residues in the CDR3. CDR3 region: CASSPRGAGVVEQYF. The CDR3 DNA reads as TGTGCCAGCAGCCCCCGGGGGGCAGGGGTCGTCGAGCAGTACTTC.

Of note for this clonotype: An end of the junction does not agree with germline; a read error may underlie this. This sequence joins TRBV12-3 or TRBV12-4 and TRBJ2-6; D perhaps matches TRBD1 (6 bases). The CDR3 sequence is 17 residues long. The CDR3 spells CASSPGQTVSGANVQTF. The CDR3 DNA follows: TGTGCCAGCAGTCCTGGACAGACCGTCTCTGGGGCCAACGTCCAGACTTTC.

This clonotype showed up many times. This chain links TRBV4-1 with TRBJ2-7; D is unclear. V shed 4 bases and J shed 0 bases, with 13 bases lying between them. Looked up from germline, CDR1 is MGHRA and CDR2 is YSYEKL. This CDR3 region has 15 residues. The CDR3 DNA reads as TGCGCCAGCAGCCGTACCCGGACGGACTCCTACGAGCAGTACTTC. Its protein is CASSRTRTDSYEQYF.

The chain uses TRBV6-6 and TRBJ2-7; D remains ambiguous. CDR3 length: 14 residues. Trimming removed 8 bases from V and 4 bases from J, with 18 bases in between. Germline V gene data show CDR1 as MNHNY and CDR2 as SVGAGI (reference sequence). CDR3 sequence reads: CASGSQEATYEQYF. CDR3 DNA: TGTGCCAGCGGATCCCAAGAGGCCACTTACGAGCAGTACTTC.

The V and J genes are TRBV6-5 and TRBJ2-5, with no clear D. The DNA matches TRBJ2-7 better at its end, which makes the J call doubtful. CDR1 is MNHEY and CDR2 is SVGAGI in the germline V gene. This CDR3 is built from 13 residues. The CDR3 region has the DNA TGTGCCAGCATGGCCCCGGGTTTTTACGAGCAGTACTTC. Its translation is CASMAPGFYEQYF.

Remarks on this clonotype: Given a much more abundant clone one base away, this may be a read error. The chain employs TRBV11-1 and TRBJ2-1, with a weak D call TRBD2 (6 bases). The CDR3 loop spans 14 amino acids. Germline V gene lookup returns CDR1 SGHAT and CDR2 FQDESV (reference sequence). This CDR3 is CAGSIDSRGNEQFF. The CDR3 nucleotides are TGTGCCGGCAGTATAGATAGCCGGGGGAATGAGCAGTTCTTC.

This clonotype was counted a few times. CDR3 loop: CSARDLYTQEAFF. CDR3 in DNA: TGCAGTGCTAGGGACCTATACACCCAAGAAGCTTTCTTT. The V and J genes are TRBV20-1 and TRBJ1-1; D unresolved. Germline values: CDR1 DFQATT, CDR2 SNEGSKA (reference sequence). The germline V and J ends were trimmed by 3 bases and 8 bases, with 16 bases remaining between them. The CDR3 sequence is 13 residues long.

Comment on this clonotype: This may stem from a read error, because a much larger clone lies one nucleotide away. The rearrangement uses TRBV6-5 and TRBJ2-1; D is undetermined. Matching the DNA end better, TRBJ2-7 makes the J call doubtful. Germline lookup yields CDR1 MNHEY and CDR2 SVGAGI. The CDR3 extends over 14 amino acids. CDR3 region: CASSDWSRRNEQYF. DNA of the CDR3: TGTGCCAGCAGTGACTGGAGTCGGCGCAATGAGCAGTACTTC.

A few counts support this clonotype. The chain combines TRBV19 with TRBJ1-2; D gene uncertain. Germline CDR1 reads LNHDA; CDR2 reads SQIVND (reference sequence). With 10 bases removed from V and 4 bases from J, the gap between germline ends came to 10 bases. The CDR3 runs 11 residues. As DNA, the CDR3 is TGTGCCACGAGTGATTCCTATGGCTACACCTTC. Translated: CATSDSYGYTF.

At least ten counts were recorded for this clonotype. The V and J genes are TRBV4-2 and TRBJ1-2; D unresolved. Germline-derived CDR1 and CDR2 are LGHNA and YNFKEQ. V lost 1 base and J lost 5, with 8 bases in between. The CDR3 runs 13 residues. The chain's CDR3 is CASSQVRDYGYTF. Written as DNA, the CDR3 is TGTGCCAGCAGCCAAGTTAGGGATTATGGCTACACCTTC.

The chain combines TRBV7-3 with TRBJ2-1; 10 nucleotides agree with TRBD2. This CDR3 contains 17 residues. CDR1 and CDR2 from the germline V gene are SGHTA and FQGTGA. V dropped 5 bases and J dropped 4; count of bases not matched to a gene: 11. Here the CDR3 DNA reads TGTGCCAGCAGCGCTAGACTGACTAGCGGGCTTTACAATGAGCAGTTCTTC. Translated: CASSARLTSGLYNEQFF.

This clonotype was recorded a few times. It may be a read error: a sequence one base away is much more abundant. The chain combines TRBV19 with TRBJ2-7; D is possibly TRBD1 or TRBD2 (5 bases each). This CDR3 contains 14 residues. Germline-derived CDR1 and CDR2 are LNHDA and SQIVND (reference sequence). V lost 5 bases, J lost 4 bases, and 15 bases lay in between. DNA of the CDR3: TGTGCCAGTAGTCCACGGGGACGGCTATACGAGCAGTACTTC. Its translation: CASSPRGRLYEQYF.

This clonotype has ten or more counts. The rearrangement links TRBV9 to TRBJ2-1; 7 positions match TRBD2. CDR3 length: 14 residues. With 2 bases clipped from V and 10 bases from J, the junction kept 9 bases outside the gene matches. Germline V gene lookup returns CDR1 SGDLS and CDR2 YYNGEE. CDR3 sequence reads: CASSVRTSSREQFF. As DNA, the CDR3 is TGTGCCAGCAGCGTCCGGACTAGTTCGAGGGAGCAGTTCTTC. Full variable domain (outside the CDR3, taken from reference TRBV9 and TRBJ2-1): DSGVTQTPKHLITATGQRVTLRCSPRSGDLSVYWYQQSLDQGLQFLIQYYNGEERAKGNILERFSAQQFPDLHSELNLSSLELGDSALYFCASSVRTSSREQFFGPGTRLTVL.

This clonotype was seen a few times. A single base separates this from a much larger clone, so it may be a read error. The chain links TRBV6-2 or TRBV6-3 to TRBJ2-7, with 8 nucleotides matching TRBD1. The CDR3 runs to 17 residues. Germline V gene sequence: CDR1 MNHEY, CDR2 SVGEGT. CDR3 DNA sequence: TGTGCCGGCAGTTCCCCGGACAGGGCCCGGAGCTCCTACGAGCAGTACTTC. Its translation: CAGSSPDRARSSYEQYF.

In the case of this clonotype: Since a much larger clone is just one base distant, this may be a read error. The V and J genes are TRBV5-1 and TRBJ2-7; D could derive from TRBD1 or TRBD2 (5 bases each). CDR1 and CDR2 from the germline V gene are SGHRS and YFSETQ. The CDR3 has 12 residues. The CDR3 sequence: CASSLVGDEQDF. CDR3 DNA: TGCGCCAGCAGCTTGGTCGGGGACGAGCAGGACTTC.